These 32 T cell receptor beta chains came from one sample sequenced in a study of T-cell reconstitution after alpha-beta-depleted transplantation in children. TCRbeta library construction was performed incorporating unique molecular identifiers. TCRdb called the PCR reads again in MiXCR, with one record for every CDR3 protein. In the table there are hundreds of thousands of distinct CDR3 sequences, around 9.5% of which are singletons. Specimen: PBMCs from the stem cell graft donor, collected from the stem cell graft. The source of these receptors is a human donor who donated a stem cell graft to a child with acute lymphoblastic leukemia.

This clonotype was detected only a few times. The CDR3 DNA is TGTGCCAGCAGTTTCATGGGCTCCTACGAGCAGTACTTC. Encoded protein: CASSFMGSYEQYF. The rearrangement joins TRBV12-3 or TRBV12-4 to TRBJ2-7; no definite D call. The CDR3 loop spans 13 amino acids. With 3 bases removed from V and 0 bases from J, the gap between germline ends came to 6 bases.

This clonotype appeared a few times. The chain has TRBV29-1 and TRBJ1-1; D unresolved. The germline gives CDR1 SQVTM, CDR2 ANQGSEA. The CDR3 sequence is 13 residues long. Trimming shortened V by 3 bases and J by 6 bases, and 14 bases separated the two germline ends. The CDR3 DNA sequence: TGCAGCGTTGATGTTGAGTCGGGCGCTGAAGCTTTCTTT. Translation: CSVDVESGAEAFF.

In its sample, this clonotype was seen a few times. The CDR3 nucleotides are TGTGCCAGCAGTTTAACGGCAGGGGACACTGAAGCTTTCTTT. Translation gives CASSLTAGDTEAFF. The chain carries TRBV7-9 and TRBJ1-1; D may be TRBD1 (6 bases). The germline gives CDR1 SEHNR, CDR2 FQNEAQ (reference sequence). The CDR3 spans 14 residues. The V end was cut by 6 bases, the J end by 3 bases, with 14 bases between.

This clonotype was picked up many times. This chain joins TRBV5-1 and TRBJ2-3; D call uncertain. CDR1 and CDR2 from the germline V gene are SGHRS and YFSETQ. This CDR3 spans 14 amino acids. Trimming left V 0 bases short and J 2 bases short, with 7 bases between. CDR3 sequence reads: CASSLVPPTDTQYF. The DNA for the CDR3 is TGCGCCAGCAGCTTGGTTCCCCCCACAGATACGCAGTATTTT. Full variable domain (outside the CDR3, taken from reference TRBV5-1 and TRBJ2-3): KAGVTQTPRYLIKTRGQQVTLSCSPISGHRSVSWYQQTPGQGLQFLFEYFSETQRNKGNFPGRFSGRQFSNSRSEMNVSTLELGDSALYLCASSLVPPTDTQYFGPGTRLTVL.

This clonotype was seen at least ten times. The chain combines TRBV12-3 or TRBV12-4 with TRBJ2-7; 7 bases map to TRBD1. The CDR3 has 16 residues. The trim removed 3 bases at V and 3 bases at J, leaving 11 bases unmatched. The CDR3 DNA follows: TGTGCCAGCAGTTTTTTAAGGTGGGACAGCAACTACGAGCAGTACTTC. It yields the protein CASSFLRWDSNYEQYF.

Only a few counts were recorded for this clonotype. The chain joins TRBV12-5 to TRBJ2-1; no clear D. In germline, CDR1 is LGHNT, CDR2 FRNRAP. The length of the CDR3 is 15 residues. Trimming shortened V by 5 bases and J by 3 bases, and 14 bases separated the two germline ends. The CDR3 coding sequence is TGTGCTAGTGGTCCACCATCTCAGATCTACAATGAGCAGTTCTTC. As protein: CASGPPSQIYNEQFF. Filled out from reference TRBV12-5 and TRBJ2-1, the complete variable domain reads DARVTQTPRHKVTEMGQEVTMRCQPILGHNTVFWYRQTMMQGLELLAYFRNRAPLDDSGMPKDRFSAEMPDATLATLKIQPSEPRDSAVYFCASGPPSQIYNEQFFGPGTRLTVL.

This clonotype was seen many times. The CDR3 sequence is CASSLQGSSGNTIYF. In nucleotides, the CDR3 is TGTGCCAGCAGCTTACAGGGGAGCTCTGGAAACACCATATATTTT. V gene TRBV5-5 combines with J gene TRBJ1-3; 7 bases line up with TRBD1. CDR1 and CDR2 (germline): SGHKS, YYEKEE (reference sequence). The length of the CDR3 is 15 residues. J was trimmed by 0 bases and V by 2 bases; bases with no gene match: 2.

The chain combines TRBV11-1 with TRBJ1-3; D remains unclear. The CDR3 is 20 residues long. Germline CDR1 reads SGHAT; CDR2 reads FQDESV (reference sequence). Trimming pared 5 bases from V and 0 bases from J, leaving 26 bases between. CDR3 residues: CASSPESGLGKQRSGNTIYF. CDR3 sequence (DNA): TGTGCCAGCAGCCCCGAGTCTGGGCTAGGCAAACAACGCTCTGGAAACACCATATATTTT.

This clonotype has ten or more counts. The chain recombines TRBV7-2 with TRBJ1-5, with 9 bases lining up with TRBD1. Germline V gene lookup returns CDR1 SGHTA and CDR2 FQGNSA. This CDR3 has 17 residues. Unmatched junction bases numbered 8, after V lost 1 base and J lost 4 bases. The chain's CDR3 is CASSLGGWDRANQPQHF. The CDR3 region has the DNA TGTGCCAGCAGCTTAGGGGGGTGGGACAGGGCTAATCAGCCCCAGCATTTT.

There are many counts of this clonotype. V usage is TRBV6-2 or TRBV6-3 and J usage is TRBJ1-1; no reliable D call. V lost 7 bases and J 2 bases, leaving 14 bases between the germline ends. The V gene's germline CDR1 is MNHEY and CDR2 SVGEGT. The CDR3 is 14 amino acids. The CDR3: CASTISRGNTEAFF. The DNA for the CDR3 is TGTGCCAGCACCATCAGCCGAGGCAACACTGAAGCTTTCTTT.

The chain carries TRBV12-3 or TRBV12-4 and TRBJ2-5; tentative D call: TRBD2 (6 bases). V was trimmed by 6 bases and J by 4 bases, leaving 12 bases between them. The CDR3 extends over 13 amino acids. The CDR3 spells CASSGGGAETQYF. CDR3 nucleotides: TGTGCCAGCAGCGGCGGCGGGGCAGAGACCCAGTACTTC.

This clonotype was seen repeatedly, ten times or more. The CDR3 loop is CASRPRTDSYEQYF. The CDR3 region has the DNA TGTGCCAGCAGACCCCGGACGGACTCCTACGAGCAGTACTTC. The rearrangement uses TRBV14 and TRBJ2-7; D unclear. Trimming removed 6 bases from V and 0 bases from J, with 12 bases in between. In germline, CDR1 is SGHDN, CDR2 FVKESK. The CDR3 covers 14 residues.

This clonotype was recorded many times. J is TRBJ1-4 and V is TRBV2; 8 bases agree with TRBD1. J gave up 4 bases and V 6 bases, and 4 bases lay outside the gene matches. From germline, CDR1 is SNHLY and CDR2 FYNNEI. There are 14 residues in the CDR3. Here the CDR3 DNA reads TGTGCCAGCAGCCGGGACAGGCATAATGAAAAACTGTTTTTT. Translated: CASSRDRHNEKLFF.

Here the CDR3 reads CASSPDRGEAFF. CDR3 DNA: TGTGCCAGCAGCCCCGACAGGGGTGAAGCTTTCTTT. The V gene is TRBV7-9, the J gene TRBJ1-1, with 8 bases lining up with TRBD1. V lost 5 bases to trimming and J lost 7 bases; unmatched junction nucleotides: 3. The CDR3 consists of 12 residues. Germline V CDR1 and CDR2: SEHNR, FQNEAQ (reference sequence).

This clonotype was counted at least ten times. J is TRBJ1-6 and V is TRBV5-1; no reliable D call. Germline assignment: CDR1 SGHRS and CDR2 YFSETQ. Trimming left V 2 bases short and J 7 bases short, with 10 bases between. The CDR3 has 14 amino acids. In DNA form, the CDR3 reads TGCGCCAGCAGCTTCGGAGACACCAATTCACCCCTCCACTTT. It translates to CASSFGDTNSPLHF. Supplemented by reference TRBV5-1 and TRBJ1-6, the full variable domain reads KAGVTQTPRYLIKTRGQQVTLSCSPISGHRSVSWYQQTPGQGLQFLFEYFSETQRNKGNFPGRFSGRQFSNSRSEMNVSTLELGDSALYLCASSFGDTNSPLHFGNGTRLTVT.

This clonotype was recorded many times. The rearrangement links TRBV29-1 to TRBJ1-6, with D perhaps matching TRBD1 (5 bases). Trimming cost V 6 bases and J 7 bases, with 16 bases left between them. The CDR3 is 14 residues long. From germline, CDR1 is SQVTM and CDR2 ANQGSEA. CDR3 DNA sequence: TGCAGCGTCTCCGCTGGGGGGGAGAATTCACCCCTCCACTTT. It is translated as CSVSAGGENSPLHF.

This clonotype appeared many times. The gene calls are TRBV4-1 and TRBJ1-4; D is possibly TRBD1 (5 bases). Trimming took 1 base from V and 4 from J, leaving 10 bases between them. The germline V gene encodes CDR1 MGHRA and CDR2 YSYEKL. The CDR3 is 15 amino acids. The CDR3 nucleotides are TGCGCCAGCAGCCAAGGCAGGGTGGGTAATGAAAAACTGTTTTTT. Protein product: CASSQGRVGNEKLFF.

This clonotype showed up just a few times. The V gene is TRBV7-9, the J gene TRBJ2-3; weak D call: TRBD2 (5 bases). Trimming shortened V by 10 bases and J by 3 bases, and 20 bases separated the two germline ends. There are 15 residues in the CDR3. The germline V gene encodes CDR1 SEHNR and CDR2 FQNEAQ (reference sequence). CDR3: CATPPLLGETDTQYF. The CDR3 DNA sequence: TGTGCCACACCGCCCTTACTTGGGGAGACAGATACGCAGTATTTT. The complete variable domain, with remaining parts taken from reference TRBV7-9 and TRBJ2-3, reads DTGVSQNPRHKITKRGQNVTFRCDPISEHNRLYWYRQTLGQGPEFLTYFQNEAQLEKSRLLSDRFSAERPKGSFSTLEIQRTEQGDSAMYLCATPPLLGETDTQYFGPGTRLTVL.

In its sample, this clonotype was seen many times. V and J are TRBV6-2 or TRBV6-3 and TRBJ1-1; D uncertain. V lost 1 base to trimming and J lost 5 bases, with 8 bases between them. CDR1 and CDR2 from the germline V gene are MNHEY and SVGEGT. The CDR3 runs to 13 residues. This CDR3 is CASSYLGRTEAFF. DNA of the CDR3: TGTGCCAGCAGTTACTTGGGTAGGACTGAAGCTTTCTTT.

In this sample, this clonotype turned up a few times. CDR3 in DNA: TGCGCCAGCAGTTCACAGCCGGAAGGCGAGCAGTACTTC. It encodes CASSSQPEGEQYF. This chain uses TRBV5-1 with TRBJ2-7; D remains ambiguous. The V and J ends lost 5 bases and 6 bases respectively, with 15 bases between them. The germline CDR1 and CDR2 sequences are SGHRS and YFSETQ. The length of the CDR3 is 13 residues.

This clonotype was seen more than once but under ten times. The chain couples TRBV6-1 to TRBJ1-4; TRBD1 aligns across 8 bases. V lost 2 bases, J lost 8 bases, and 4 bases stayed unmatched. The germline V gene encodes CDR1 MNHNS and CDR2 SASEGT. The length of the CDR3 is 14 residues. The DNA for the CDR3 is TGTGCCAGCAGTGAACTCAGGGGGCTGGAAAAACTGTTTTTT. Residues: CASSELRGLEKLFF.

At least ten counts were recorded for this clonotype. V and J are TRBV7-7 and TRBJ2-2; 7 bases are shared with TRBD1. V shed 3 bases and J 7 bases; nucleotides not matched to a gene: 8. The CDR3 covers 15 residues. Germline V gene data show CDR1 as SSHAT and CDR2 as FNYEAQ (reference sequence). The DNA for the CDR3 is TGTGCCAGCAGCTTGTATGGGACAGAAGACGGGGAGCTGTTTTTT. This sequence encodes CASSLYGTEDGELFF.

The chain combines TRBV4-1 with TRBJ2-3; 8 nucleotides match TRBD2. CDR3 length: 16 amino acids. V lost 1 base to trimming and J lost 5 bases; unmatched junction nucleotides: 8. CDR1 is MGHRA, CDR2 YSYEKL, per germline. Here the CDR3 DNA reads TGCGCCAGCAGCCAAGCCCGCGGGGGGCCGGGAGATACGCAGTATTTT. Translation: CASSQARGGPGDTQYF.

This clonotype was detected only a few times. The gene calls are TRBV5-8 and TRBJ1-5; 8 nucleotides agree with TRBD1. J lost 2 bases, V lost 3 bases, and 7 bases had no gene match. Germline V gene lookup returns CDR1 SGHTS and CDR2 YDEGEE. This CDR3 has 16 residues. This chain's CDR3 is CASSSPQGARNQPQHF. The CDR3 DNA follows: TGTGCCAGCAGCTCGCCCCAGGGGGCACGCAATCAGCCCCAGCATTTT. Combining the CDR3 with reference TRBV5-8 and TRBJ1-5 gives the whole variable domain EAGVTQSPTHLIKTRGQQATLRCSPISGHTSVYWYQQALGLGLQFLLWYDEGEERNRGNFPPRFSGRQFPNYSSELNVNALELEDSALYLCASSSPQGARNQPQHFGDGTRLSIL.

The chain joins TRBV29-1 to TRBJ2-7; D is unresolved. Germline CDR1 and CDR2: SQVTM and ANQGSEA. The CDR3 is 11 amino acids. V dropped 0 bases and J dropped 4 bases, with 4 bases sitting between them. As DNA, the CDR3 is TGCAGCGTTGAAGAGGGATACGAGCAGTACTTC. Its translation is CSVEEGYEQYF.

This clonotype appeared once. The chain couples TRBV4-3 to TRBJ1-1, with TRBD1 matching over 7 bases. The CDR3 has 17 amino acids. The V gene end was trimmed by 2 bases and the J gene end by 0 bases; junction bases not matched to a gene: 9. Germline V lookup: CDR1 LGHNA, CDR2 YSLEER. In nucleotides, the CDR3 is TGCGCCAGCAGCCAAATATTGGCAGGGGGGATGAACACTGAAGCTTTCTTT. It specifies CASSQILAGGMNTEAFF.

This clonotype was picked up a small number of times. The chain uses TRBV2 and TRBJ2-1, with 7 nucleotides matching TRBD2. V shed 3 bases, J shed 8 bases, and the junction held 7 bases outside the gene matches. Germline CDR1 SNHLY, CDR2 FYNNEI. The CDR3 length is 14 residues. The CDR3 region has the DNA TGTGCCAGCAGTGACTCGGGACTATTTTATGAGCAGTTCTTC. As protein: CASSDSGLFYEQFF.

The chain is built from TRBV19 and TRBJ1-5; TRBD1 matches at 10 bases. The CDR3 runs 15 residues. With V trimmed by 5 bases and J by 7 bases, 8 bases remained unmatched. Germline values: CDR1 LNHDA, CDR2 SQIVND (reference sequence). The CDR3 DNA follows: TGTGCCAGTAGTCCGGGGACAGGGGCGATCCAGCCCCAGCATTTT. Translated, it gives CASSPGTGAIQPQHF.

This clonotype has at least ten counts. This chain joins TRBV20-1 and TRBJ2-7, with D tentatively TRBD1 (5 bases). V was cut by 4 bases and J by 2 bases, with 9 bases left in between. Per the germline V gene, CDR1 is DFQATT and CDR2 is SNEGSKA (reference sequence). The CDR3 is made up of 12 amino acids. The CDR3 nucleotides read TGCAGTGCTACGACAGACCCCTACGAGCAGTACTTC. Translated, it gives CSATTDPYEQYF.

In DNA, the CDR3 is TGTGCCAGCAGCTTGATGACAGGGAGGGTGGAGACCCAGTACTTC. Translated: CASSLMTGRVETQYF. J is TRBJ2-5 and V is TRBV7-2; D is tentatively TRBD1 or TRBD2 (7 bases each). The CDR3 totals 15 residues. The germline gives CDR1 SGHTA, CDR2 FQGNSA. V was clipped by 3 bases and J by 5 bases, with 16 bases between them.

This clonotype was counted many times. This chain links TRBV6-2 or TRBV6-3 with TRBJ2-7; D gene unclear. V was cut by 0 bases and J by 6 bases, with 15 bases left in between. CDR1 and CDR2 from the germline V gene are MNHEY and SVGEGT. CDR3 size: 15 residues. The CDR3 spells CASSYSTWTTGEQYF. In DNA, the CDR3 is TGTGCCAGCAGTTACTCAACGTGGACCACCGGCGAGCAGTACTTC.

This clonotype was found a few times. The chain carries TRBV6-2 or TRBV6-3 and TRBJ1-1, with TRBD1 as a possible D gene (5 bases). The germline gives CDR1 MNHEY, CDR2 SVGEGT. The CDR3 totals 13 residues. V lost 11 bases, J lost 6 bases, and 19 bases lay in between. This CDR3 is CAVTEARSAEAFF. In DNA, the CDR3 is TGTGCCGTGACAGAAGCCCGATCCGCTGAAGCTTTCTTT.